This section outlines one TCR beta chain sequence together with its context. This sample is drawn from a study of blood T cell repertoires in COVID-19. Looking at the study overall: Spain, Italy and the United States supplied samples that represented acute and convalescent COVID-19. In each case, the material was cDNA or gDNA derived from T cells, B-cell-depleted T cells, or PBMCs.

Original data processing: Using reference gene primer amplification, nucleated cell counts were estimated. Data came from immunoSEQ multiplex PCR; TCRdb stores just in-frame clones and leaves some out. V and J calls and clone size are copied from that table; D and trimming were computed from the DNA. Among over 70,000 clones listed, 82% were seen once. The CDR3 length is 16 residues. With 6 bases removed from V and 0 bases from J, the gap between germline ends came to 17 bases. Per the germline V gene, CDR1 is ENHRY and CDR2 is SYGVKD. Sequenced input: peripheral blood. V is TRBV10-3 and J is TRBJ1-1; D is ambiguous. This sequence originates from an older woman with acute or convalescent COVID-19. The CDR3 region is CAIRTHEGSVNTEAFF. In DNA, the CDR3 is TGTGCCATCAGAACGCATGAGGGTTCGGTGAACACTGAAGCTTTCTTT.